These 9 T cell receptor beta chains were sequenced from one sample in a study of STAT5B mutations in CD4+ large granular lymphocyte leukemia. Using immunoSEQ multiplex PCR, the repertoire was profiled, and TCRdb retains in-frame clones only, with some absent. The sample shows 1,400 or so clones, roughly 78% of them seen only once. Sequencing was performed on PBMCs. These receptors all come from a man aged 70 or older with CD4+ T-cell large granular lymphocyte leukemia.

The J gene is TRBJ1-2, the V gene TRBV2; 10 nucleotides match TRBD1. Germline values: CDR1 SNHLY, CDR2 FYNNEI. CDR3 length: 15 residues. Trimming removed 5 bases from V and 4 bases from J; junction bases left unmatched: 7. The chain's CDR3 is CASSRQGARSYGYTF. In DNA form, the CDR3 reads TGTGCCAGCAGTCGACAGGGGGCGCGGTCCTATGGCTACACCTTC. The full variable domain, rest sourced from reference TRBV2 and TRBJ1-2, is EPEVTQTPSHQVTQMGQEVILRCVPISNHLYFYWYRQILGQKVEFLVSFYNNEISEKSEIFDDQFSVERPDGSNFTLKIRSTKLEDSAMYFCASSRQGARSYGYTFGSGTRLTVV.

J is TRBJ2-2 and V is TRBV28; 8 nucleotides align to TRBD2. The germline V gene has CDR1 MDHEN and CDR2 SYDVKM. V lost 4 bases and J lost 7; bases outside the gene matches: 11. This CDR3 comprises 16 residues. In nucleotides, the CDR3 is TGTGCCAGCAGTTGGCCCCCGGGAGGGCGGGGCGGGGAGCTGTTTTTT. Protein product: CASSWPPGGRGGELFF.

The chain recombines TRBV5-4 with TRBJ1-4, with TRBD1 identical over 7 bases. This CDR3 has 15 residues. The ends lost 4 bases at V and 4 bases at J; junction bases unmatched: 7. The germline gives CDR1 SGHNT, CDR2 YYREEE (reference sequence). DNA of the CDR3: TGTGCCAGCAGCCGAGGGACAGCCGATAATGAAAAACTGTTTTTT. It codes for CASSRGTADNEKLFF.

This chain joins TRBV18 and TRBJ1-4; no firm D call. Per germline, CDR1 KGHSH and CDR2 LQKENI. The CDR3 has 14 residues. The V and J ends lost 3 bases and 4 bases respectively, with 9 bases between them. Here the CDR3 DNA reads TGTGCCAGCTCACCCGCGGGAAATAATGAAAAACTGTTTTTT. Residues: CASSPAGNNEKLFF.

The chain employs TRBV5-1 and TRBJ1-2; D ambiguous. The ends were cut back, 0 bases at V and 4 bases at J, with 10 bases in the middle. This CDR3 spans 14 amino acids. Germline-derived CDR1 and CDR2 are SGHRS and YFSETQ. Here the CDR3 reads CASSLEGGRYGYTF. CDR3 nucleotides: TGCGCCAGCAGCTTGGAGGGAGGGCGCTATGGCTACACCTTC.

The rearrangement links TRBV29-1 to TRBJ1-2, with no clear D. The V end was cut by 3 bases, the J end by 0 bases, with 5 bases between. The CDR3 loop spans 12 amino acids. CDR1 is SQVTM, CDR2 ANQGSEA, per germline. CDR3 amino acids: CSVEVPNYGYTF. The CDR3 DNA reads as TGCAGCGTTGAGGTTCCTAACTATGGCTACACCTTC.

CDR3: CASSPGQNDNEQFF. The CDR3 coding sequence is TGTGCCAGCAGCCCGGGACAAAATGACAATGAGCAGTTCTTC. This sequence joins TRBV7-7 and TRBJ2-1; perhaps TRBD1 as D (6 bases). The germline V gene has CDR1 SSHAT and CDR2 FNYEAQ (reference sequence). The CDR3 sequence is 14 residues long. The ends were cut back, 5 bases at V and 5 bases at J, with 13 bases in the middle. The full variable domain, with the rest looked up from reference TRBV7-7 and TRBJ2-1, is GAGVSQSPRYKVTKRGQDVTLRCDPISSHATLYWYQQALGQGPEFLTYFNYEAQPDKSGLPSDRFSAERPEGSISTLTIQRTEQRDSAMYRCASSPGQNDNEQFFGPGTRLTVL.

In this sample, this clone turned up a few times. The V and J genes are TRBV7-9 and TRBJ1-2; the D is unclear. The germline CDR1 and CDR2 sequences are SEHNR and FQNEAQ (reference sequence). V was cut by 0 bases and J by 0 bases, with 8 bases left in between. The CDR3 is 15 residues long. CDR3 sequence (DNA): TGTGCCAGCAGCTTAGCATCGGGAACTAACTATGGCTACACCTTC. Encoded protein: CASSLASGTNYGYTF.

This clone has more than one count but fewer than ten. The chain uses TRBV5-6 and TRBJ1-5, with TRBD1 matching 9 bases. Germline CDR1 and CDR2: SGHDT and YYEEEE. The CDR3 length is 18 residues. The ends lost 4 bases at V and 6 bases at J; junction bases unmatched: 17. CDR3 amino acids: CASSLLGQGTGEFQPQHF. CDR3 nucleotides: TGTGCCAGCAGCCTCCTGGGACAGGGAACGGGGGAGTTTCAGCCCCAGCATTTT.